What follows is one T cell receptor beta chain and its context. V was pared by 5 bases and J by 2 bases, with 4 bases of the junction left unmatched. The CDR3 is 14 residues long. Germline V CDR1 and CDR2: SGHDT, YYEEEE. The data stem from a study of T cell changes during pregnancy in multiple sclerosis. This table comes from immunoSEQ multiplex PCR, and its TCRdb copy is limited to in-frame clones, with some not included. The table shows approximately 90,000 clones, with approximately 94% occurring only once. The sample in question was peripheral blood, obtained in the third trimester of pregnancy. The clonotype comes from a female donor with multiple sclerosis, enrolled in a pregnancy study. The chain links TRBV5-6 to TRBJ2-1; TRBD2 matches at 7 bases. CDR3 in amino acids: CASRGRGAYNEQFF. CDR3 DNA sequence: TGTGCCAGCAGAGGGAGGGGCGCCTACAATGAGCAGTTCTTC.